This T cell receptor beta chain was retrieved from a study of shared clonotypes between healthy human individuals. Sequenced by immunoSEQ multiplex PCR; TCRdb stores in-frame clones only, minus some. The sample shows more than 900,000 clones, around 78% of them seen only once. Sequenced material: memory CD4+ T cells from PBMCs. The subset here: CD45RA-negative fraction. This clonotype was obtained from a man between 18 and 29 years old in good health. Some clones in this sample may be carry-over from other donors' samples.

DNA for the CDR3: TGTGCCAACGGAGAGGGGTTGAACACTGAAGCTTTCTTT. It specifies CANGEGLNTEAFF. V usage is TRBV18 and J usage is TRBJ1-1; D possibly corresponds to TRBD1 (5 bases). Germline V gene sequence: CDR1 KGHSH, CDR2 LQKENI. This CDR3 has 13 residues. V lost 10 bases and J lost 0, with 12 bases in between. The whole variable domain, remainder taken from reference TRBV18 and TRBJ1-1, is NAGVMQNPRHLVRRRGQEARLRCSPMKGHSHVYWYRQLPEEGLKFMVYLQKENIIDESGMPKERFSAEFPKEGPSILRIQQVVRGDSAAYFCANGEGLNTEAFFGQGTRLTVV.